A single sample gave rise to the 18 T cell receptor beta chains below, sequenced in a study of blood T cell repertoires in COVID-19. Sequencing was performed with immunoSEQ multiplex PCR; in TCRdb, only in-frame clones are kept and a portion is missing. The table has approximately 140,000 clones, around 91% seen once. The sample was peripheral blood. These receptors came from a man between 18 and 29 years old with COVID-19, enrolled during active disease.

The chain carries TRBV3-1 (or the pseudogene TRBV3-2) and TRBJ2-7, with no clear D. Germline lookup yields CDR1 LGHDT and CDR2 YNNKEL (reference sequence). Trimming removed 1 base at V and 4 bases at J, with 11 bases between. This CDR3 comprises 14 residues. The CDR3 DNA is TGTGCCAGCAGCCAAGCGAGTTCTCCTTACGAGCAGTACTTC. Protein: CASSQASSPYEQYF.

The CDR3, as DNA: TGCGCCAGCAGCCAAGTGGGCAGGGGGCACGAGCAGTACTTC. Amino acid sequence: CASSQVGRGHEQYF. The V call is TRBV4-3, the J call TRBJ2-7; 8 bases align to TRBD1. The J segment lost 5 bases and the V segment lost 1 base, leaving 4 bases of the junction unmatched. From germline, CDR1 is LGHNA and CDR2 YSLEER. The CDR3 totals 14 residues.

The chain combines TRBV19 with TRBJ2-4; D is possibly TRBD2 (7 bases). Per the germline V gene, CDR1 is LNHDA and CDR2 is SQIVND (reference sequence). V lost 1 base and J lost 7, with 17 bases in between. The CDR3 covers 16 residues. The CDR3 sequence: CASSIVGGARRNIQYF. The CDR3 bases are TGTGCCAGTAGTATAGTTGGGGGGGCGCGACGTAACATTCAGTACTTC.

The chain recombines TRBV7-2 with TRBJ2-5, with a tentative D call TRBD2 (5 bases). CDR1 is SGHTA and CDR2 is FQGNSA in the germline V gene. The CDR3 runs to 13 residues. V lost 5 bases and J 5 bases, leaving 12 bases between the germline ends. DNA of the CDR3: TGTGCCAGCAGCCCCAGACCGGGGGAGACCCAGTACTTC. This codes for CASSPRPGETQYF.

The genes are TRBV29-1 and TRBJ2-5, with 9 bases lining up with TRBD1. The CDR3 extends over 12 amino acids. Trimming took 7 bases from V and 4 from J; bases not matched to a gene: 4. Germline assignment: CDR1 SQVTM and CDR2 ANQGSEA. Here the CDR3 reads CSAGQGRETQYF. The CDR3 DNA reads TGCAGCGCCGGACAGGGGCGAGAGACCCAGTACTTC.

The CDR3 region is CASSSGQVSGNTIYF. The CDR3 DNA reads as TGTGCCAGCAGCTCGGGACAGGTATCTGGAAACACCATATATTTT. The gene calls are TRBV11-2 and TRBJ1-3, with 8 positions matching TRBD1. V lost 4 bases and J lost 1; bases outside the gene matches: 3. CDR3 length: 15 residues. The germline V gene encodes CDR1 SGHAT and CDR2 FQNNGV. The entire variable domain, with the rest obtained from reference TRBV11-2 and TRBJ1-3, is as follows: EAGVAQSPRYKIIEKRQSVAFWCNPISGHATLYWYQQILGQGPKLLIQFQNNGVVDDSQLPKDRFSAERLKGVDSTLKIQPAKLEDSAVYLCASSSGQVSGNTIYFGEGSWLTVV.

The chain joins TRBV25-1 to TRBJ2-1, with 10 bases matching TRBD2. The CDR3 sequence is 16 residues long. Germline-derived CDR1 and CDR2 are MGHDK and SYGVNS. The V segment lost 0 bases and the J segment 8 bases; nucleotides outside the gene matches: 7. As DNA, the CDR3 is TGTGCCAGCAGTGAATATGGGCTAGCGGGAGTGGATGAGCAGTTCTTC. As protein: CASSEYGLAGVDEQFF.

The chain carries TRBV4-3 and TRBJ2-5; D not resolved. Germline-derived CDR1 and CDR2 are LGHNA and YSLEER. The CDR3 runs 16 residues. The V gene lost 1 base and the J gene lost 4 bases, with 16 bases spanning the gap. The CDR3 sequence: CASSQGLSRQRETQYF. The CDR3 nucleotides are TGCGCCAGCAGCCAAGGCTTATCCCGGCAGCGAGAGACCCAGTACTTC.

This chain links TRBV15 with TRBJ2-5; TRBD1 agrees at 9 bases. The CDR3 extends over 16 amino acids. Trimming took 1 base from V and 5 from J; bases not matched to a gene: 8. Germline values: CDR1 LNHNV, CDR2 YYDKDF (reference sequence). Here the CDR3 DNA reads TGTGCCACCAGCAGAGGGTACAGGGGGCTGAGGGAGACCCAGTACTTC. Amino acids: CATSRGYRGLRETQYF.

The chain employs TRBV4-1 and TRBJ2-7; 8 nucleotides match TRBD1. CDR1 is MGHRA and CDR2 is YSYEKL in the germline V gene. This CDR3 is 15 amino acids long. The J segment lost 2 bases and the V segment lost 1 base, leaving 4 bases of the junction unmatched. CDR3 protein: CASSQALTGAYEQYF. For the CDR3, the DNA is TGCGCCAGCAGCCAAGCCTTGACAGGGGCCTACGAGCAGTACTTC.

The rearrangement uses TRBV30 and TRBJ2-7; D is possibly TRBD2 (7 bases). The germline V gene has CDR1 GTSNPN and CDR2 SVGIG (reference sequence). This CDR3 has 14 amino acids. The CDR3 DNA follows: TGTGCTTTACGGGAGGACAGACACTCCTACGAGCAGTACTTC. This encodes CALREDRHSYEQYF.

V is TRBV9 and J is TRBJ2-1; D uncertain. The ends were cut back, 0 bases at V and 0 bases at J, with 7 bases in the middle. The CDR3 has 15 residues. Per germline, CDR1 SGDLS and CDR2 YYNGEE. CDR3 bases: TGTGCCAGCAGCGTAGACCCGGGCTCCTACAATGAGCAGTTCTTC. Encoded protein: CASSVDPGSYNEQFF. The whole variable domain, filled in from reference TRBV9 and TRBJ2-1, reads DSGVTQTPKHLITATGQRVTLRCSPRSGDLSVYWYQQSLDQGLQFLIQYYNGEERAKGNILERFSAQQFPDLHSELNLSSLELGDSALYFCASSVDPGSYNEQFFGPGTRLTVL.

V is TRBV7-9 and J is TRBJ2-1; a possible D gene is TRBD2 (5 bases). The CDR3 is 13 amino acids. Trimming left V 5 bases short and J 5 bases short, with 10 bases between. Germline values: CDR1 SEHNR, CDR2 FQNEAQ (reference sequence). CDR3 DNA: TGTGCCAGCAGCCCGGGGAGAAACAATGAGCAGTTCTTC. Translating gives CASSPGRNNEQFF.

The J gene is TRBJ1-2, the V gene TRBV29-1, with D perhaps matching TRBD1 (6 bases). The germline CDR1 and CDR2 sequences are SQVTM and ANQGSEA. V was trimmed by 7 bases and J by 4 bases, leaving 16 bases between them. The CDR3 consists of 13 residues. The CDR3 is CSADGDTSYGYTF. DNA of the CDR3: TGCAGCGCCGACGGGGACACCTCCTATGGCTACACCTTC.

The chain couples TRBV10-3 to TRBJ1-3; 7 bases are shared with TRBD1. CDR1 and CDR2 from the germline V gene are ENHRY and SYGVKD. This CDR3 spans 18 amino acids. Trimming cost V 2 bases and J 0 bases; bases outside gene matches: 10. The DNA for the CDR3 is TGTGCCATCAGTGAGGCCTACCCGGGACAGAGCTCTGGAAACACCATATATTTT. It codes for CAISEAYPGQSSGNTIYF.

The chain combines TRBV7-2 with TRBJ2-5; maybe TRBD1 (6 bases). The CDR3 is 18 amino acids. Germline assignment: CDR1 SGHTA and CDR2 FQGNSA. V was shortened by 5 bases and J by 2 bases, with 24 bases between the two germline ends. The CDR3 DNA is TGTGCCAGCAGCCCCTTTGGGGTTACTCCTAGGGGGCAAGAGACCCAGTACTTC. Its protein is CASSPFGVTPRGQETQYF.

The rearrangement links TRBV5-8 to TRBJ2-3; D is possibly TRBD1 (6 bases). CDR3 length: 15 residues. Trimming removed 4 bases at V and 4 bases at J, with 16 bases between. The V gene's germline CDR1 is SGHTS and CDR2 YDEGEE. In nucleotides, the CDR3 is TGTGCCAGCAGCAGCCTCGTGGGGGCTGCAGATACGCAGTATTTT. This sequence encodes CASSSLVGAADTQYF.

The CDR3 is CASSLVRSGANVLTF. CDR3 nucleotides: TGTGCCAGCAGTTTAGTTCGCTCTGGGGCCAACGTCCTGACTTTC. The rearrangement joins TRBV27 to TRBJ2-6; D call uncertain. This CDR3 is 15 amino acids long. V was pared by 2 bases and J by 0 bases, with 5 bases between. The V gene's germline CDR1 is MNHEY and CDR2 SMNVEV (reference sequence).